One and the same sample provided the 10 T cell receptor beta chains below, sequenced in a study of shared clonotypes between healthy human individuals (dated by TCRdb to 2018 to 2020). The library was made by the immunoSEQ multiplex PCR assay. This is the immuneACCESS table as TCRdb keeps it, with only in-frame sequences that have V and J called. A part of the clones is gone; compared with another copy, unresolved V genes explain less than half, and the rest is unexplained. This sample comprises a few million clones, approximately 95% of them detected only once. The top ten clones comprise 0.35% to 0.45% of the sample. The material sequenced was naive CD4+ T cells from PBMCs. Explained via the paper, the cell subset or site label denotes: CD45RA+ positively selected. These receptors were collected from a man in his late teens or twenties in good health. Some clones in this sample may be carry-over from other donors' samples.

The DNA for the CDR3 is TGTGCCAGCAGACTAACACAGTCGGGGCAGCCCCAGCATTTT. Residues: CASRLTQSGQPQHF. This chain joins TRBV6-1 and TRBJ1-5; D not resolved. Looked up from germline, CDR1 is MNHNS and CDR2 is SASEGT. V dropped 6 bases and J dropped 7 bases, with 16 bases sitting between them. This CDR3 is 14 amino acids long.

This clone was detected only once. CDR3 loop: CASSIPNRQLNQPQHF. The CDR3 DNA is TGTGCCAGTAGTATCCCCAATCGACAGCTCAATCAGCCCCAGCATTTT. The chain joins TRBV19 to TRBJ1-5; a possible D gene is TRBD1 (5 bases). Germline V gene data show CDR1 as LNHDA and CDR2 as SQIVND (reference sequence). CDR3 length: 16 residues. V was trimmed by 3 bases and J by 3 bases, leaving 15 bases between them. The whole variable domain, remainder taken from reference TRBV19 and TRBJ1-5, is DGGITQSPKYLFRKEGQNVTLSCEQNLNHDAMYWYRQDPGQGLRLIYYSQIVNDFQKGDIAEGYSVSREKKESFPLTVTSAQKNPTAFYLCASSIPNRQLNQPQHFGDGTRLSIL.

J is TRBJ2-7 and V is TRBV28; tentative D call: TRBD2 (6 bases). Trimming took 6 bases from V and 2 from J, leaving 20 bases between them. The germline gives CDR1 MDHEN, CDR2 SYDVKM. This CDR3 has 16 amino acids. The CDR3 coding sequence is TGTGCCAGCAGCCCCCCGGGACTCCTTATGACCTACGAGCAGTACTTC. Translation gives CASSPPGLLMTYEQYF.

This clone was counted between two and nine times. The chain recombines TRBV25-1 with TRBJ2-1; D is unclear. V was cut by 3 bases and J by 6 bases, with 12 bases left in between. Looked up from germline, CDR1 is MGHDK and CDR2 is SYGVNS. This CDR3 has 14 amino acids. CDR3 nucleotide sequence: TGTGCCAGCAGTGAGGCGGTTACACGCAATGAGCAGTTCTTC. This sequence encodes CASSEAVTRNEQFF.

The V call is TRBV2, the J call TRBJ2-7; D perhaps matches TRBD1 (5 bases). V shed 1 base and J shed 1 base, with 8 bases lying between them. The CDR3 is made up of 14 amino acids. CDR1 and CDR2 (germline): SNHLY, FYNNEI. The CDR3 DNA reads TGTGCCAGCAGTGAAGAGACAGTGTCCTACGAGCAGTACTTC. This sequence encodes CASSEETVSYEQYF.

The chain carries TRBV6-6 and TRBJ1-1, with D unclear. Germline V gives CDR1 MNHNY, CDR2 SVGAGI (reference sequence). Trimming removed 6 bases from V and 3 bases from J, with 20 bases in between. This CDR3 region has 16 residues. The CDR3 loop is CASSQNGQRGDTEAFF. The DNA for the CDR3 is TGTGCCAGCAGCCAAAATGGCCAACGAGGTGACACTGAAGCTTTCTTT.

This sequence joins TRBV5-1 and TRBJ2-2; 9 bases agree with TRBD1. The ends lost 4 bases at V and 3 bases at J; junction bases unmatched: 7. CDR1 and CDR2 from the germline V gene are SGHRS and YFSETQ. This CDR3 has 16 residues. DNA for the CDR3: TGCGCCAGCAGCAGTCCCGGGACAGGGTACACCGGGGAGCTGTTTTTT. The encoded protein is CASSSPGTGYTGELFF.

This chain joins TRBV20-1 and TRBJ2-1, with no clear D. Germline V lookup: CDR1 DFQATT, CDR2 SNEGSKA (reference sequence). The CDR3 runs 11 residues. V was clipped by 3 bases and J by 8 bases, with 8 bases between them. The CDR3 reads CSARMGYEQFF. As DNA, the CDR3 is TGCAGTGCTAGGATGGGGTATGAGCAGTTCTTC.

The V and J genes are TRBV28 and TRBJ1-2, with 7 bases lining up with TRBD1. The V segment lost 5 bases and the J segment 2 bases; nucleotides outside the gene matches: 11. Germline CDR1 is MDHEN and CDR2 is SYDVKM. The CDR3 extends over 16 amino acids. In nucleotides, the CDR3 is TGTGCCAGCAGTCCACGAACAGGGGCTCAAAACTATGGCTACACCTTC. It translates to CASSPRTGAQNYGYTF.

V and J are TRBV29-1 and TRBJ2-7; TRBD1 agrees at 9 bases. Germline-derived CDR1 and CDR2 are SQVTM and ANQGSEA. The CDR3 covers 14 residues. Losses at the gene ends were 3 bases for V and 5 bases for J; bases not matched to a gene: 8. Here the CDR3 DNA reads TGCAGCGTTGACCCTCCGGGACAGGGAAACGAGCAGTACTTC. This sequence encodes CSVDPPGQGNEQYF.